This passage covers 21 T cell receptor beta chains from one sample sequenced in a study of T cells in Graves' hyperthyroidism and ophthalmopathy. TCR beta CDR3 regions were amplified from RNA. HTBI primers drove first-round RT-PCR of the TCR CDR3. TCRdb redid the calling of the multiplex PCR reads with MiXCR, one entry per CDR3 protein. There are 250,000 to 300,000 distinct CDR3 sequences in the sample; around 20% occur only once, and 39% lies in the top ten. The sample taken for sequencing was blood. Receptors originate from a man in his fifties with Graves' ophthalmopathy.

This clonotype appeared a single time. This rearrangement joins TRBV19 to TRBJ2-4, with D perhaps matching TRBD2 (7 bases). CDR1 is LNHDA, CDR2 SQIVND, per germline (reference sequence). Trimming removed 3 bases from V and 8 bases from J, with 14 bases in between. The CDR3 loop spans 14 amino acids. CDR3 DNA: TGTGCCAGTAGTATGTCGGGGGGCGCGGACATTCAGTACTTC. Translation gives CASSMSGGADIQYF.

This clonotype was counted at least ten times. The J gene is TRBJ2-1, the V gene TRBV7-2; D may be TRBD1 or TRBD2 (5 bases each). V lost 5 bases, J lost 8 bases, and 16 bases lay in between. Germline loops: CDR1 SGHTA, CDR2 FQGNSA. The CDR3 is made up of 14 amino acids. The CDR3 nucleotides are TGTGCCAGCAGCCCATCCCAGGGACGCGATGAGCAGTTCTTC. This gives the protein CASSPSQGRDEQFF.

The chain joins TRBV5-1 to TRBJ2-7; TRBD2 aligns across 14 bases. J gave up 5 bases and V 4 bases, and 17 bases lay outside the gene matches. Germline V gives CDR1 SGHRS, CDR2 YFSETQ. This CDR3 is 19 amino acids long. The CDR3 protein is CASSPGVGLAGERENEQYF. CDR3 coding DNA: TGCGCCAGCAGCCCGGGGGTGGGACTAGCGGGAGAGAGAGAGAACGAGCAGTACTTC.

This rearrangement joins TRBV12-5 to TRBJ1-1; no clear D. Trimming stripped 0 bases from V and 1 base from J, with 12 bases between. The CDR3 runs to 16 residues. Germline CDR1 and CDR2: LGHNT and FRNRAP. The chain's CDR3 is CASGLVPGTGNTEAFF. The CDR3 nucleotides are TGTGCTAGTGGTTTGGTACCGGGTACGGGGAACACTGAAGCTTTCTTT.

This clonotype appeared many times. This chain's CDR3 is CSAQRGSYEQYF. The CDR3 DNA reads TGCAGTGCCCAGCGGGGCTCCTACGAGCAGTACTTC. The chain links TRBV20-1 to TRBJ2-7, with 7 bases that match TRBD2. The CDR3 covers 12 residues. V lost 6 bases and J lost 0; bases outside the gene matches: 2. CDR1 is DFQATT and CDR2 is SNEGSKA in the germline V gene (reference sequence).

This clonotype was detected only a few times. The chain has TRBV28 and TRBJ2-7; perhaps TRBD2 as D (5 bases). The CDR3 totals 13 residues. Between the trimmed V and J ends, which lost 6 bases and 6 bases, there was a span of 15 bases. CDR1 is MDHEN, CDR2 SYDVKM, per germline. The CDR3 DNA sequence: TGTGCCAGCAGACGGGATGAGTGGCGCGAGCAGTACTTC. It translates to CASRRDEWREQYF.

This chain's CDR3 is CASSYRVSGELFF. Written as DNA, the CDR3 is TGTGCCAGCAGTTACAGGGTATCCGGGGAGCTGTTTTTT. The rearrangement links TRBV6-5 to TRBJ2-2; D ambiguous. CDR3 length equals 13 residues. Germline lookup yields CDR1 MNHEY and CDR2 SVGAGI. Between the trimmed V and J ends, which lost 2 bases and 6 bases, there was a span of 7 bases.

The chain combines TRBV18 with TRBJ2-7; 10 positions agree with TRBD2. CDR3 length equals 13 residues. The trim removed 6 bases at V and 2 bases at J, leaving 1 base unmatched. CDR1 is KGHSH, CDR2 LQKENI, per germline. The CDR3 protein is CASSGTSAYEQYF. CDR3 coding DNA: TGTGCCAGCTCCGGGACTAGCGCCTACGAGCAGTACTTC. Using reference TRBV18 and TRBJ2-7 for the parts outside the CDR3, the full variable domain is NAGVMQNPRHLVRRRGQEARLRCSPMKGHSHVYWYRQLPEEGLKFMVYLQKENIIDESGMPKERFSAEFPKEGPSILRIQQVVRGDSAAYFCASSGTSAYEQYFGPGTRLTVT.

The chain combines TRBV7-8 with TRBJ1-3; no clear D gene. This CDR3 comprises 15 residues. The V gene lost 1 base and the J gene lost 4 bases, with 11 bases spanning the gap. CDR1 SGHVS and CDR2 FQNEAQ come from the germline V gene. CDR3 in amino acids: CASSLVVSGGNTIYF. DNA for the CDR3: TGTGCCAGCAGCTTAGTCGTATCCGGGGGAAACACCATATATTTT. The full variable domain, in which reference TRBV7-8 and TRBJ1-3 provide the parts outside the CDR3, is GAGVSQSPRYKVAKRGQDVALRCDPISGHVSLFWYQQALGQGPEFLTYFQNEAQLDKSGLPSDRFFAERPEGSVSTLKIQRTQQEDSAVYLCASSLVVSGGNTIYFGEGSWLTVV.

This clonotype appeared many times. The J gene is TRBJ2-3, the V gene TRBV11-3, with 9 bases aligning to TRBD1. Germline V lookup: CDR1 SGHNT, CDR2 YENEEA. V lost 4 bases and J lost 3; bases outside the gene matches: 5. This CDR3 contains 15 residues. The CDR3 spells CASSSGQGDTDTQYF. As DNA, the CDR3 is TGTGCCAGCAGCTCGGGACAGGGTGATACAGATACGCAGTATTTT. Together with reference TRBV11-3 and TRBJ2-3, the CDR3 gives the full variable domain: EAGVVQSPRYKIIEKKQPVAFWCNPISGHNTLYWYLQNLGQGPELLIRYENEEAVDDSQLPKDRFSAERLKGVDSTLKIQPAELGDSAVYLCASSSGQGDTDTQYFGPGTRLTVL.

This clonotype was seen repeatedly, ten times or more. The genes are TRBV29-1 and TRBJ2-1; no clear D. The germline V gene has CDR1 SQVTM and CDR2 ANQGSEA. The CDR3 is 14 amino acids. Trimming cost V 7 bases and J 7 bases, with 20 bases left between them. The CDR3 loop reads CSAYAHGIRNEQFF. CDR3 bases: TGCAGCGCTTACGCTCATGGTATACGGAATGAGCAGTTCTTC.

The chain uses TRBV20-1 and TRBJ2-7; 10 positions match TRBD1. Trimming took 0 bases from V and 4 from J; bases not matched to a gene: 9. CDR3 length: 16 amino acids. CDR1 and CDR2 (germline): DFQATT, SNEGSKA (reference sequence). The CDR3 protein is CSARDLVRDRGYEQYF. The CDR3 DNA sequence: TGCAGTGCTAGAGATCTAGTCAGGGACAGGGGTTACGAGCAGTACTTC.

The table lists this clonotype with many counts. The rearrangement uses TRBV20-1 and TRBJ2-7, with a possible D match to TRBD2 (5 bases). There are 15 residues in the CDR3. Germline lookup yields CDR1 DFQATT and CDR2 SNEGSKA (reference sequence). With 3 bases removed from V and 0 bases from J, the gap between germline ends came to 15 bases. CDR3 loop: CSASSPAASSYEQYF. The CDR3 DNA is TGCAGTGCTAGCTCCCCAGCGGCTAGCTCCTACGAGCAGTACTTC.

This chain joins TRBV29-1 and TRBJ2-1, with 7 bases identical to TRBD2. The CDR3 is made up of 12 amino acids. The junction had 3 bases not matched to a gene; V was cut back by 8 bases and J by 2 bases. Germline values: CDR1 SQVTM, CDR2 ANQGSEA. The CDR3 sequence: CSLLAAYNEQFF. Written as DNA, the CDR3 is TGCAGCCTCCTAGCGGCCTACAATGAGCAGTTCTTC.

Ten or more counts support this clonotype. The V gene is TRBV3-1, the J gene TRBJ1-6, with D unclear. Per the germline V gene, CDR1 is LGHDT and CDR2 is YNNKEL (reference sequence). This CDR3 contains 15 residues. Trimming left V 3 bases short and J 6 bases short, with 12 bases between. CDR3 nucleotide sequence: TGTGCCAGCAGCCAGATGGATGCTCCTAATTCACCCCTCCACTTT. Protein product: CASSQMDAPNSPLHF.

This clonotype was seen ten or more times. V usage is TRBV12-5 and J usage is TRBJ2-1; TRBD2 agrees at 8 bases. CDR1 and CDR2 (germline): LGHNT, FRNRAP. V shed 0 bases and J 7 bases; nucleotides not matched to a gene: 11. The CDR3 totals 17 residues. The CDR3 reads CASGLVTSGNTVNEQFF. DNA of the CDR3: TGTGCTAGTGGTTTGGTAACTAGCGGAAATACAGTGAATGAGCAGTTCTTC.

The chain is built from TRBV28 and TRBJ2-7; TRBD1 agrees at 7 bases. CDR1 is MDHEN and CDR2 is SYDVKM in the germline V gene. The CDR3 runs 14 residues. With V trimmed by 6 bases and J by 2 bases, 7 bases remained unmatched. The CDR3 coding sequence is TGTGCCAGCAGGGGACAGACTCGGACCTACGAGCAGTACTTC. It specifies CASRGQTRTYEQYF.

Regarding this clonotype: One base away lies a much larger clone, so this may be a sequencing read error. This rearrangement joins TRBV5-6 to TRBJ2-4, with D perhaps TRBD2 (5 bases). The CDR3 contains 15 residues. The germline V gene encodes CDR1 SGHDT and CDR2 YYEEEE. DNA of the CDR3: TGTGCCAGCAGCCCTAAAGCGGTCCTACAAAACGTTCAGTACTTC. Translating it yields CASSPKAVLQNVQYF.

Turning to this clonotype: This sequence may be a read error, since a much larger clone differs from it by one base. V and J are TRBV6-2 or TRBV6-3 and TRBJ2-7; 7 nucleotides match TRBD2. The CDR3 totals 14 residues. The trim removed 6 bases at V and 1 base at J, leaving 6 bases unmatched. Germline CDR1 is MNHEY and CDR2 is SVGEGT. The CDR3 is CASSRSSGSYEQYF. The CDR3 nucleotides are TGTGCCAGCAGCCGGTCTAGCGGTTCCTACGAGCAGTACTTC.

This clonotype was detected ten times or more. The rearrangement links TRBV30 to TRBJ2-5; D gene uncertain. The V end lost 0 bases, the J end lost 4 bases, and 6 bases lay between the germline ends. The CDR3 runs 12 residues. The germline V gene has CDR1 GTSNPN and CDR2 SVGIG (reference sequence). The CDR3 loop is CAWSVTVETQYF. The CDR3, as DNA: TGTGCCTGGAGTGTAACGGTAGAGACCCAGTACTTC.

Ten or more counts support this clonotype. The chain couples TRBV18 to TRBJ2-1, with 12 bases identical to TRBD2. V lost 0 bases, J lost 7 bases, and 4 bases stayed unmatched. The CDR3 runs to 16 residues. Germline CDR1 KGHSH, CDR2 LQKENI. CDR3 sequence (DNA): TGTGCCAGCTCACCACCGAGGCTAGCGGGAGGGAATGAGCAGTTCTTC. Protein: CASSPPRLAGGNEQFF.